This T cell receptor beta chain was observed in a study of shared clonotypes between healthy human individuals (TCRdb year 2020). About the study as a whole: The cohort comprised a couple of women and a few men aged 18 to 49 years. Per donor, three plates each were used for CD4 naive and CD4 memory, two for CD8 naive, and one for CD8 memory. To estimate repertoire size and how much clonotypes are shared between individuals, the study performed deep sequencing of blood TCR repertoires from 4 to 6 healthy adults. To increase sequencing depth and limit assay-specific biases, TCR repertoire library preparation and sequencing were carried out by different laboratories using diverse techniques. Leukapheresis yielded between about 0.85 and 10 billion PBMCs per donor. The paper's findings and limits, for the study overall: Compared with non-shared clonotypes, the clonotypes found in all four sorted-subset donors had higher generation probabilities. Based on pairwise subsampling, the degree of clonotype sharing among donors was expected to be affected by sequencing depth. Rarefaction of sorted-subset datasets indicated incomplete sequencing despite the large sequencing depth. Because the study included a small number of donors, the genetic and exposure-history diversity represented was limited. Sharing across several donors was observed for about 5% of naive CD4, over 3% of naive CD8, 2.3% of memory CD4, and about 0.4% of memory CD8 clonotypes. Larger estimated clonotype richness was generally found for naive subsets than for memory subsets. Sampling was restricted to blood, and TCR repertoires in tissues likely differ from the TCR repertoires found in blood.

Comment on this clone: The target of this receptor is not known. One base away there is no much larger clone; base qualities are not given.

Donors were healthy HIV-negative adults with no recently reported acute infections or vaccinations. Every donor was a Caucasian adult living in Nashville, Tennessee, USA. CD4+ T cells were enriched by magnetic negative selection; naive cells were then positively selected on CD45RA, and the negative fraction formed the memory subset. Blood was collected by leukapheresis, and PBMCs were isolated by Ficoll-Histopaque density gradient centrifugation and then cryopreserved in liquid nitrogen vapor phase. Analytical flow cytometry was used to check the purity and quantity of each magnetically sorted T cell population. From each sorted fraction, genomic DNA was isolated and quantified by UV absorbance on a Nanodrop 2000c. Inclusive of the bounding cysteine and phenylalanine, the CDR3 is 13 residues long. Left in the record is the CDR3 DNA by itself, 39 bases read in frame from the first base. Relative to germline, V is 1 base shorter and J is 6 bases shorter, with 6 bases between their ends. Via the germline V gene (reference sequence), CDR1 is SEHNR and CDR2 FQNEAQ.

TCR CDR3 regions were amplified from genomic DNA by multiplex PCR using the deep immunoSEQ assay. Extracted genomic DNA from each cell subset was spread evenly across all wells of several immunoSEQ 96-well plates, with each plate serving as a replicate. For sorted subsets, each replicate PCR was loaded with about 0.2 ug genomic DNA, equivalent to 30,000 to 35,000 T cell genomes. The purified libraries were quantified using a Qubit 3.0 fluorometer, sized with a Bioanalyzer 2100, and then quantified again using the KAPA Library Quantification kit. A separate single-read 150-cycle Illumina NextSeq 550 flow cell was used to sequence each immunoSEQ 96-well plate. In the source study's methods: The immunoSEQ output contained only junctional sequences without quality scores, so filtering could not match that applied to full-length reads. Sequences were annotated with PyIR, a Python wrapper for IgBLAST v1.9, using IMGT germline references to assign V/J genes and CDR3. Reads were removed for weak V/J assignments (E-value above 1e-6), missing CDR3, stop codons, out-of-frame junctions, or ambiguous translated residues. V3J clonotypes were defined as sequences sharing an identical inferred V gene, J gene, and CDR3 amino acid sequence. Percentage overlap between repertoires was calculated by dividing the number of shared unique clonotypes by the size of the smaller repertoire. Richness of each repertoire was evaluated using RTK rarefaction, the Chao1 estimator, and Recon v2.1 estimates of unobserved clonotypes. For all TCRbeta clonotypes obtained by the gDNA method from four donors, generation probabilities were computed with OLGA. Imported from immuneACCESS, the table was reduced by TCRdb to in-frame sequences with V and J called. These copies leave out some clones; in studies compared against another copy, an unresolved V gene accounts for under half, and the cause of the remainder is not known. V, J and clone size were drawn from that table, and D and trimming were deduced from the DNA. The table for this sample lists around 700,000 clones; less than 80% of them were counted only once. The ten largest account for about 1.8% of the sample.

The chain uses TRBV7-9 and TRBJ2-2; no D gene is confidently identified. This TCR derives from a woman aged 30 to 39 in good health. Sequences were obtained from memory CD4+ T cells sorted from blood. The label giving this sample's cell subset or site can be read as: CD45RA-negative fraction. The DNA reads TGTGCCAGCAGCTTAGTAATAGCCGGGGAGCTGTTTTTT. Its product reads: CASSLVIAGELFF.